This T cell receptor (beta chain) was captured in a study of T-cell memory formation after mild COVID-19. Points from the study as a whole: Cross-reactive memory apparently joined, as some responding clones appeared in pre-infection memory.

Trimming at V came to 4 bases and at J to 2 bases, leaving 5 bases not matched to a gene. CDR1 and CDR2 from the germline V gene are SEHNR and FQNEAQ (reference sequence). The CDR3 has 15 residues. This clonotype appeared a few times. The antigen remains unidentified. Constant-segment-primed 5'RACE gave TCR alpha and TCR beta cDNA libraries with sample barcodes and UMIs. TCRdb called the 5' RACE reads again in MiXCR, with one record for every CDR3 protein. Among a few hundred thousand distinct CDR3 sequences listed, roughly 21% were seen once. V and J are TRBV7-9 and TRBJ2-3, with 8 positions matching TRBD2. The sample taken for sequencing was PBMCs or a T cell subset sorted from them (not recorded which). This sequence originates from an adult woman who had mild COVID-19 (a few samples of this study predate the infection). Cell type and time point are not known. The CDR3 DNA is TGTGCCAGCAGCTCGGAGACTAGCGACACAGATACGCAGTATTTT. The encoded protein is CASSSETSDTDTQYF.